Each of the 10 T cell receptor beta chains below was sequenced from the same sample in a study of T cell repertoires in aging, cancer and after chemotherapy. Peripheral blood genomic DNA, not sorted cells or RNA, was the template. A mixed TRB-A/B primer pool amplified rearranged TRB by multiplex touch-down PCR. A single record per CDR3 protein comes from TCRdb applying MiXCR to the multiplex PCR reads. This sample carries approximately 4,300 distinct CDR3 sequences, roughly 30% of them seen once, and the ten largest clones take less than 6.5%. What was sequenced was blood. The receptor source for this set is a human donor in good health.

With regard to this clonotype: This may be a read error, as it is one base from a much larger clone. The CDR3 nucleotides read TGTGCCAGCAGCGGACAGGGAGGAGCATCACCCCTCCACTTT. It yields the protein CASSGQGGASPLHF. The genes are TRBV6-1 and TRBJ1-6; 8 bases align to TRBD1. V was clipped by 6 bases and J by 10 bases; unmatched bases: 8. Germline CDR1 MNHNS, CDR2 SASEGT. This CDR3 is 14 amino acids long.

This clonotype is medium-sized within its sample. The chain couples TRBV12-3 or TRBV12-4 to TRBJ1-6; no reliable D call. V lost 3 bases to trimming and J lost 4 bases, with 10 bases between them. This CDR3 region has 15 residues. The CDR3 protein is CASSFGSLYNSPLHF. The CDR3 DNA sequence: TGTGCCAGCAGTTTCGGCAGCCTGTATAATTCACCCCTCCACTTT.

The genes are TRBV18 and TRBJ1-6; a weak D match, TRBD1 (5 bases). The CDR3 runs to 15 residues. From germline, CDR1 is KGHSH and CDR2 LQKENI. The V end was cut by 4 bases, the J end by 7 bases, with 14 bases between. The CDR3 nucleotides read TGTGCCAGCTCACAATATCCGGGGCTAAATTCACCCCTCCACTTT. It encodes CASSQYPGLNSPLHF.

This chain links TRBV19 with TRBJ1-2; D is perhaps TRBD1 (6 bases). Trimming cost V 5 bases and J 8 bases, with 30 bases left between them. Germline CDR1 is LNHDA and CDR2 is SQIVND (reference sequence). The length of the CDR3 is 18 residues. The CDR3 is CASSSPPRLGQPERGYTF. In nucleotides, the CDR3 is TGTGCCAGTAGTTCCCCACCCAGACTCGGACAGCCAGAACGGGGCTACACCTTC. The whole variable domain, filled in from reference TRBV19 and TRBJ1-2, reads DGGITQSPKYLFRKEGQNVTLSCEQNLNHDAMYWYRQDPGQGLRLIYYSQIVNDFQKGDIAEGYSVSREKKESFPLTVTSAQKNPTAFYLCASSSPPRLGQPERGYTFGSGTRLTVV.

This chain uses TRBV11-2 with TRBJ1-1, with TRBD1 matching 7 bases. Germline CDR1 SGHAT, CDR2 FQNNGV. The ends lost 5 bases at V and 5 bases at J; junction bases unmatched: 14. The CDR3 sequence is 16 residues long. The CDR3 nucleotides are TGTGCCAGCAGCCGGACCCGACAGGGAAGGGGGACTGAAGCTTTCTTT. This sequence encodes CASSRTRQGRGTEAFF.

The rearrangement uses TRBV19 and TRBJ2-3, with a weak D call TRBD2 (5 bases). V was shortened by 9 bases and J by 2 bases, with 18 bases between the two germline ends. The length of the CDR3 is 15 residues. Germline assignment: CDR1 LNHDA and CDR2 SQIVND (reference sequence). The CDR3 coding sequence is TGTGCCAGCACCCAAACAGCGGCGGTCACAGATACGCAGTATTTT. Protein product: CASTQTAAVTDTQYF.

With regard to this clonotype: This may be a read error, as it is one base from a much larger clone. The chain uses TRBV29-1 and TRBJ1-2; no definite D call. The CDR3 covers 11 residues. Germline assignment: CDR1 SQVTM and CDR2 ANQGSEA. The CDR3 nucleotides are TGCAGCGTTGAACTTAACTATGGCTACTCCTTC. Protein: CSVELNYGYSF.

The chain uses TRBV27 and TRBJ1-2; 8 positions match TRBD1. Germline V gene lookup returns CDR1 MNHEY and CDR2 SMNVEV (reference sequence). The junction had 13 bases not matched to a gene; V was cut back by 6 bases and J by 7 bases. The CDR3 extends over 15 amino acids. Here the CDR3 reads CASRGADRGQSGYTF. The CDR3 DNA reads TGTGCCAGCAGGGGCGCCGACAGGGGTCAATCTGGCTACACCTTC.

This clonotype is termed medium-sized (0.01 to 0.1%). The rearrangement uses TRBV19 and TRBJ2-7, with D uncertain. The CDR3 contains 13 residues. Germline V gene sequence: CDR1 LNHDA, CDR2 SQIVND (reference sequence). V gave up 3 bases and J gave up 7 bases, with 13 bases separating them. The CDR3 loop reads CASSIGLGGEQYF. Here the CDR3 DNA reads TGTGCCAGTAGTATCGGCCTTGGCGGAGAGCAGTACTTC.

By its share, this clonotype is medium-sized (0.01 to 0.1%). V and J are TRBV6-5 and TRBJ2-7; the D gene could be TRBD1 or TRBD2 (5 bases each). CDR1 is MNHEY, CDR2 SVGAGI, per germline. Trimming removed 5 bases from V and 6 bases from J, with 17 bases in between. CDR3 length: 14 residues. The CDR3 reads CASSPSLPGGEQYF. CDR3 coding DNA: TGTGCCAGCAGTCCCTCCCTCCCTGGGGGCGAGCAGTACTTC.